A selection of T cell receptor beta chains follows, all from one sample in a study of cytomegalovirus exposure and HLA in healthy donors. Sequencing was performed with immunoSEQ multiplex PCR; in TCRdb, only in-frame clones are kept and a portion is missing. The sample totals some 200,000 clones. The sequenced sample was PBMCs. These receptors were obtained from a boy younger than 18 in good health and CMV-seronegative. Each CDR3 is given without its conserved first and last residue. Fields, in order: J gene, V gene, CDR3 protein.

TRBJ1-2 TRBV2 ASSQGDSSYT
TRBJ1-5 TRBV30 AWSPSQGFQPQH
TRBJ2-3 TRBV9 ASSAEPSGGTDTQY
TRBJ1-1 TRBV6-1 ASSGPPGYGNTEAF
TRBJ2-1 TRBV15 ATSRDREDEQF
TRBJ2-2 TRBV6-4 ASRPDRGSTGELF
TRBJ1-5 TRBV5-1 ASSIGQGGSNQPQH
TRBJ2-2 TRBV19 ASTDRGNTGELF
TRBJ2-3 TRBV4-2 ASSQVLSGTDTQY
TRBJ2-7 TRBV6-4 ASSESGGGTEQY
TRBJ2-2 TRBV7-2 ASSLAPAGNTGELF
TRBJ2-7 TRBV30 AWGAFDEQY
TRBJ2-5 TRBV5-4 ASSSRLAIETQY
TRBJ2-7 TRBV27 ASSRGQSYEQY
TRBJ2-7 TRBV7-9 ASSFDTAYEQY
TRBJ2-1 TRBV9 ASSTSGTGTGDEQF
TRBJ2-3 TRBV5-1 ASSPGVWGGTDTQY